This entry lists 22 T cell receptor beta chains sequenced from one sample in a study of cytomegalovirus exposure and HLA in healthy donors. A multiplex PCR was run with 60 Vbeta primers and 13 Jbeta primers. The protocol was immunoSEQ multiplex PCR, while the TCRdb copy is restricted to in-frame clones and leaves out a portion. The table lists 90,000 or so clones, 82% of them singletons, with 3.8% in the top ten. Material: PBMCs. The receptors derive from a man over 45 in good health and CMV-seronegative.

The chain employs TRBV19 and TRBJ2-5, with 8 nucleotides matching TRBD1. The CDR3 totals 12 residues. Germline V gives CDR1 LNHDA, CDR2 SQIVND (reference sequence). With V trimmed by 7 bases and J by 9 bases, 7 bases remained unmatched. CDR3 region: CASKGQGESQYF. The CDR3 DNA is TGTGCCAGTAAAGGACAGGGAGAATCCCAGTACTTC.

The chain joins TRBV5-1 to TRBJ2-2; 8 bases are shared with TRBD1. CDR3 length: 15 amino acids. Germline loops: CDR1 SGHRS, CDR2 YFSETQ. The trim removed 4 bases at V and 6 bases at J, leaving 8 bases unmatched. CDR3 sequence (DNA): TGCGCCAGCAGCCCTGACAGGGGCTATGCCGGGGAGCTGTTTTTT. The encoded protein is CASSPDRGYAGELFF.

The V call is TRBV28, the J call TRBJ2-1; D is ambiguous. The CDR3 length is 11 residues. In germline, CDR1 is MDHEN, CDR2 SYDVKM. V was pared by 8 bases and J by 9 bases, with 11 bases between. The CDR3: CASPYSPEQFF. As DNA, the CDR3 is TGTGCCAGCCCATACAGTCCTGAGCAGTTCTTC.

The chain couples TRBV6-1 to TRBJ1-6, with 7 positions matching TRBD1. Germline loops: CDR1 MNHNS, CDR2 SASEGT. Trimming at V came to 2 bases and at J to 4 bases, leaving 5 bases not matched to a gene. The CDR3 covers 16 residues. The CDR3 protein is CASSELGGLYNSPLHF. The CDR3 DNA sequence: TGTGCCAGCAGTGAACTAGGGGGCTTATATAATTCACCCCTCCACTTT.

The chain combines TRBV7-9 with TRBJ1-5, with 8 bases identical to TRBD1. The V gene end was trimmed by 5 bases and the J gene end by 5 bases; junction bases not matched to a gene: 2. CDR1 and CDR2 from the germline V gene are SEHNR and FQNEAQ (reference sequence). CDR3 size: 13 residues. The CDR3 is CASSKTGDQPQHF. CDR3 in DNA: TGTGCCAGCAGCAAGACAGGGGATCAGCCCCAGCATTTT.

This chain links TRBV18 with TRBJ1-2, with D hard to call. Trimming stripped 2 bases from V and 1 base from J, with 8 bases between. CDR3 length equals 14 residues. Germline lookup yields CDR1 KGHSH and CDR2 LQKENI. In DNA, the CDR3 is TGTGCCAGCTCACCAGGGCACAGTAACTATGGCTACACCTTC. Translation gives CASSPGHSNYGYTF.

The CDR3 loop reads CASSSGLAGHSYNEQFF. CDR3 coding DNA: TGTGCCAGCAGTTCAGGACTAGCGGGCCACTCCTACAATGAGCAGTTCTTC. The V gene is TRBV28, the J gene TRBJ2-1, with 11 bases fitting TRBD2. The junction had 5 bases not matched to a gene; V was cut back by 4 bases and J by 0 bases. The length of the CDR3 is 17 residues. Germline-derived CDR1 and CDR2 are MDHEN and SYDVKM. Full variable domain (missing parts from reference TRBV28 and TRBJ2-1): DVKVTQSSRYLVKRTGEKVFLECVQDMDHENMFWYRQDPGLGLRLIYFSYDVKMKEKGDIPEGYSVSREKKERFSLILESASTNQTSMYLCASSSGLAGHSYNEQFFGPGTRLTVL.

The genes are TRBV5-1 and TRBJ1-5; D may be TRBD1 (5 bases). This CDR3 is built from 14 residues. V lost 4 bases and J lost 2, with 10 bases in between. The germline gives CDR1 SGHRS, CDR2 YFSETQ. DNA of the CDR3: TGCGCCAGCAGCCCGGACAAAGGCAATCAGCCCCAGCATTTT. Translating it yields CASSPDKGNQPQHF. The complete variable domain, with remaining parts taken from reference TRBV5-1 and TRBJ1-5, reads KAGVTQTPRYLIKTRGQQVTLSCSPISGHRSVSWYQQTPGQGLQFLFEYFSETQRNKGNFPGRFSGRQFSNSRSEMNVSTLELGDSALYLCASSPDKGNQPQHFGDGTRLSIL.

CDR3 coding DNA: TGCAGCGTTGAATCCCTAGCGGGAGCGAGCACCGGGGAGCTGTTTTTT. It yields the protein CSVESLAGASTGELFF. This chain joins TRBV29-1 and TRBJ2-2, with TRBD2 matching 10 bases. Looked up from germline, CDR1 is SQVTM and CDR2 is ANQGSEA. This CDR3 comprises 16 residues. Trimming cost V 2 bases and J 4 bases; bases outside gene matches: 7.

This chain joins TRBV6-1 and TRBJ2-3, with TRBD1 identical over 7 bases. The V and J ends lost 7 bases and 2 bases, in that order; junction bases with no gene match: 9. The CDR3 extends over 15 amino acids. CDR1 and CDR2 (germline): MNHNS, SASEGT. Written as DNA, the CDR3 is TGTGCCAGCACTTGGGGGACAGTAAACACAGATACGCAGTATTTT. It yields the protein CASTWGTVNTDTQYF.

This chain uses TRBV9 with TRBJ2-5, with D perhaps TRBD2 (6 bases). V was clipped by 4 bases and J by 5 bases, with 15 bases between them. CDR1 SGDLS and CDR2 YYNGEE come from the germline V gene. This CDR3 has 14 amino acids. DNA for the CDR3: TGTGCCAGCAGCCGTGGAGGGAGTGAGGAGACCCAGTACTTC. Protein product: CASSRGGSEETQYF.

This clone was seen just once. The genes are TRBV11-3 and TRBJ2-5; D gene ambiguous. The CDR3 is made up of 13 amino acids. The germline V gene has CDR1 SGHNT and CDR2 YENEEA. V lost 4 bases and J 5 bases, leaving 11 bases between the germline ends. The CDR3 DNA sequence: TGTGCCAGCAGCTCTTTCCCCGGGGAGACCCAGTACTTC. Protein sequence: CASSSFPGETQYF.

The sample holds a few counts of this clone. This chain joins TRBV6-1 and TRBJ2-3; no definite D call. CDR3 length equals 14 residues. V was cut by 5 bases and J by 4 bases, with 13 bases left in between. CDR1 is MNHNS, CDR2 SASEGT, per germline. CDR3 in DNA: TGTGCCAGCAGTCCTAGTTTATCCCCAGATACGCAGTATTTT. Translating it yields CASSPSLSPDTQYF.

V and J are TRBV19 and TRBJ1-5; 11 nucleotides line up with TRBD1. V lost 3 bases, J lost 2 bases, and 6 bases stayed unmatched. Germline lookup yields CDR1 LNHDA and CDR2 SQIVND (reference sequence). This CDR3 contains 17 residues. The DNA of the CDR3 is TGTGCCAGTAGTATTGGGACAGGGGGTACGGGCAATCAGCCCCAGCATTTT. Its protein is CASSIGTGGTGNQPQHF.

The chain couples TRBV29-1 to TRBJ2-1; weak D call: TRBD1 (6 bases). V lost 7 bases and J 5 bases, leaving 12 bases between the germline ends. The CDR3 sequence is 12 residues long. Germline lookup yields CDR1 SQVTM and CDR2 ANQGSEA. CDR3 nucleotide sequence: TGCAGCGCAATGACAGGTAACAATGAGCAGTTCTTC. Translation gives CSAMTGNNEQFF.

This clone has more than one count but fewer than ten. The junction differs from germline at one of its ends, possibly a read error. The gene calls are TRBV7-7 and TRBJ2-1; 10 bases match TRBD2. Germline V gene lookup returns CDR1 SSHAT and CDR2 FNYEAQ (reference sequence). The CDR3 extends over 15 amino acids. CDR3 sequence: CASSPGASGSSEQFF. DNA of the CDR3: TGTGCTAGCAGCCCGGGGGCTAGCGGGAGTAGTGAGCAGTTCTTC.

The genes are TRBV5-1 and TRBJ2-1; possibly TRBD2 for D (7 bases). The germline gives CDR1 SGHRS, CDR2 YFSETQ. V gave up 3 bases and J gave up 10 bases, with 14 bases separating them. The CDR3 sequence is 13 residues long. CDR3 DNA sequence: TGCGCCAGCAGCTGGGGGCAGGGAGGGGAGCAGTTCTTC. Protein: CASSWGQGGEQFF. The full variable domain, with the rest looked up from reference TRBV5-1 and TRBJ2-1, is KAGVTQTPRYLIKTRGQQVTLSCSPISGHRSVSWYQQTPGQGLQFLFEYFSETQRNKGNFPGRFSGRQFSNSRSEMNVSTLELGDSALYLCASSWGQGGEQFFGPGTRLTVL.

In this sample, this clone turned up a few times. CDR3: CASSAGLTDTQYF. The DNA of the CDR3 is TGTGCCAGCAGCGCAGGACTCACAGATACGCAGTATTTT. The rearrangement uses TRBV28 and TRBJ2-3; D may be TRBD2 (5 bases). CDR3 length: 13 amino acids. V dropped 6 bases and J dropped 2 bases, with 9 bases sitting between them. CDR1 is MDHEN and CDR2 is SYDVKM in the germline V gene.

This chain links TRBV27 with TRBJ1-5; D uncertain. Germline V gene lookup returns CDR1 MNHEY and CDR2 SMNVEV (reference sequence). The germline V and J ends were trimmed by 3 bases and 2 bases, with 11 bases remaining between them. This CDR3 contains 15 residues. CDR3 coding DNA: TGTGCCAGCAGTTTTACGGGGAACGGCAATCAGCCCCAGCATTTT. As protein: CASSFTGNGNQPQHF.

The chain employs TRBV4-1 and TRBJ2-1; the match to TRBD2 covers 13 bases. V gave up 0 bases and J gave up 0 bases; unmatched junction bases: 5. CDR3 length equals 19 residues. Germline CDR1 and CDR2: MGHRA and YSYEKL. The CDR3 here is CASSQEGLAGRSSYNEQFF. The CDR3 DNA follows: TGCGCCAGCAGCCAAGAGGGACTAGCGGGGCGTAGCTCCTACAATGAGCAGTTCTTC.

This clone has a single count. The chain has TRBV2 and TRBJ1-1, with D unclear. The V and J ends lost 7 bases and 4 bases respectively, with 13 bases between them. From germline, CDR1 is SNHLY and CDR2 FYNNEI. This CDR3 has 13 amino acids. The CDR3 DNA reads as TGTGCCAGCATTCGGGAGGTGGGCACTGAAGCTTTCTTT. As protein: CASIREVGTEAFF.

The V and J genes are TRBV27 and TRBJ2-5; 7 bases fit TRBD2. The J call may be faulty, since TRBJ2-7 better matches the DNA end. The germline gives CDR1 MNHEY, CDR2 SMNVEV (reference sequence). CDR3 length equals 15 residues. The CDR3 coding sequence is TGTGCCAGCAGTTTATTCCGGGGAGGGATCTACGAGCAGTACTTC. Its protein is CASSLFRGGIYEQYF.